This T cell receptor beta chain was sequenced for a study of CD8 T cells in seronegative destructive rheumatoid arthritis (dated by TCRdb to 2018 to 2020). Broadly, across the study: Most of the eight CND-RA patients were receiving biological drugs at sampling. Comparison cohorts of seropositive RA, seronegative RA and healthy controls came from an earlier published TCRbeta dataset rather than new sequencing. Peripheral CD8+ TCRbeta repertoires of CCP-negative destructive rheumatoid arthritis (CND-RA) patients were compared with newly diagnosed seropositive RA, seronegative RA and healthy controls.

CND-RA patients tested negative on the clinical CCP2 antibody test, and even with active therapy their joint destruction kept progressing. Every CND-RA patient had failed conventional anti-rheumatic therapy and showed typical joint destruction in the wrists and ankles. CND-RA patients were sampled not at diagnosis but after long disease histories, which in several cases spanned decades. Roughly 50 millilitres of EDTA-anticoagulated peripheral blood were collected from each patient. Peripheral blood mononuclear cells were isolated by Ficoll-Paque PLUS density gradient separation. AutoMACS magnetic bead positive selection was used to isolate CD8+ cells from fresh or cryopreserved PBMCs, and flow cytometry was used to check purity. Nucleospin Tissue or Tissue XS kits were used for genomic DNA extraction, and quantification was performed on a Qubit 2.0 fluorometer. Looking up the germline V gene (reference sequence) yields CDR1 SEHNR and CDR2 FQNEAQ. After removal of 4 bases from V and 8 bases from J, the junction retains 9 bases not matched to a gene. Taken from cysteine to phenylalanine, the CDR3 has 16 residues. Only the CDR3 DNA stays, 48 bases, in frame from base 1.

This clone was recorded only once. Its cognate antigen has yet to be identified. Base qualities are not recorded, but no much larger clone differs from it by a single base. General findings and caveats noted by the study authors: In the absence of diagnostic samples, TCR repertoire differences may be partly attributable to poor disease control over the years rather than being present at onset. The authors read the apparently distinct set of enriched public clonotypes carried by CND-RA patients as support for a separate disease subset. The small size of the CND-RA cohort was noted as a limitation of the study. Compared with controls and other RA subtypes, CND-RA repertoires contained more CMV-reactive and fewer influenza A-reactive CD8+ TCRbeta sequences. Across the roughly 110,000 clonotypes tested, no public clonotype enrichment survived Benjamini-Hochberg correction. After adjusting for age, CND-RA patients appeared to have less diverse, more clonal CD8+ TCRbeta repertoires than other RA subtypes.

TCRbeta sequencing used genomic DNA from CD8+ cells, following the manufacturer's instructions. A genomics technology centre in Finland ran the TCRbeta sequencing, which was done with the immunoSEQ assay. The study's processing was this. Clonotype tables from the immunoSEQ preprocessing pipeline were converted to VDJtools format, and non-productive clonotypes were removed. Samples below 10,000 reads were excluded and the rest subsampled to 10,000 reads; most of the eight CND-RA samples passed. Using the VDJtools CalcDiversityStats function on data subsampled to 10,000 reads, the Shannon-Wiener, Simpson and clonality indices were calculated. Non-singleton TCRbeta clonotypes were hard-matched, with no mismatches allowed, against VDJdb to infer antigen specificity. CDR3 sequences that differed by a single amino acid (Hamming distance 1) were grouped into clusters that potentially share antigen targets. After each group was resampled to six samples, one-sided Fisher's exact tests checked public clonotypes for group enrichment, with the whole procedure repeated ten times. TCRdb holds this immuneACCESS table with in-frame rearrangements only. Some clones are missing; in checked studies, unresolved V genes explain under half, and the rest has no known cause. V and J calls plus clone size are reproduced from that table; the DNA served to infer D and trimming. The sample profile shows about 980 clones; about four fifths of them were found once. Clones ranked in the top ten supply approximately 21% of the sample.

The receptor chain draws on TRBV7-9 and TRBJ1-4; 11 nucleotides in the junction match TRBD1. The TCR comes from a woman aged 60 or older with seronegative destructive rheumatoid arthritis. The specimen was CD8+ T cells from blood. The CDR3: CASSSTDRGLAEKLFF. The bases are TGTGCCAGCAGCTCAACGGACAGGGGGCTGGCGGAAAAACTGTTTTTT.